Presented here are 12 T cell receptor beta chains from one specimen sequenced in a study of control samples from healthy donors and cancer patients. Here immunoSEQ multiplex PCR was the method, and the copy in TCRdb shows in-frame clones only, minus some. The sample has about 120,000 clones, roughly 90% seen once. The material sequenced was blood. These receptors were collected from a middle-aged man in good health.

V and J are TRBV7-9 and TRBJ1-6; D may be TRBD1 (5 bases). V was cut by 2 bases and J by 0 bases, with 11 bases left in between. In germline, CDR1 is SEHNR, CDR2 FQNEAQ (reference sequence). This CDR3 has 17 amino acids. Here the CDR3 DNA reads TGTGCCAGCAGCTTAAGGCAGGGCAACTCCTATAATTCACCCCTCCACTTT. This codes for CASSLRQGNSYNSPLHF.

V is TRBV27 and J is TRBJ2-3, with TRBD1 as a possible D gene (6 bases). The CDR3 extends over 15 amino acids. Germline V gives CDR1 MNHEY, CDR2 SMNVEV (reference sequence). The ends were cut back, 0 bases at V and 0 bases at J, with 7 bases in the middle. CDR3 loop: CASSLSDRSTDTQYF. The CDR3 DNA is TGTGCCAGCAGTTTATCTGACAGGAGCACAGATACGCAGTATTTT.

The J gene is TRBJ2-5, the V gene TRBV4-1, with 12 nucleotides matching TRBD2. V trimming: 1 base; J trimming: 8 bases; junction bases outside the gene matches: 5. Germline values: CDR1 MGHRA, CDR2 YSYEKL. There are 15 residues in the CDR3. The CDR3 nucleotides read TGCGCCAGCAGCCAAGTGTCTAGCGGGGGGGAAACCCAGTACTTC. Translated, it gives CASSQVSSGGETQYF.

This chain links TRBV5-1 with TRBJ1-5; unclear D gene. V lost 0 bases to trimming and J lost 7 bases, with 8 bases between them. CDR1 SGHRS and CDR2 YFSETQ come from the germline V gene. CDR3 length: 13 amino acids. CDR3 loop: CASSLAQGQPQHF. The CDR3 nucleotides read TGCGCCAGCAGCTTGGCCCAAGGGCAGCCCCAGCATTTT.

V and J are TRBV10-3 and TRBJ1-2; no firm D call. CDR1 and CDR2 (germline): ENHRY, SYGVKD. The CDR3 sequence is 14 residues long. V was trimmed by 0 bases and J by 3 bases, leaving 8 bases between them. The CDR3 DNA is TGTGCCATCAGTGAGTCCCCCAGAGACTATGGCTACACCTTC. Translation: CAISESPRDYGYTF.

V and J are TRBV5-4 and TRBJ1-1, with 7 bases fitting TRBD1. CDR3 length: 13 residues. Trimming took 2 bases from V and 3 from J; bases not matched to a gene: 1. In germline, CDR1 is SGHNT, CDR2 YYREEE (reference sequence). CDR3 bases: TGTGCCAGCAGCTTCCAGGGGGACACTGAAGCTTTCTTT. This encodes CASSFQGDTEAFF.

This clone appeared a single time. Compared with germline, one end of the junction differs, possibly owing to a read error. V and J are TRBV27 and TRBJ1-1, with D perhaps TRBD1 (5 bases). CDR1 and CDR2 (germline): MNHEY, SMNVEV (reference sequence). The CDR3 covers 16 residues. CDR3 coding DNA: TGTGCCAGCAATTTAAGGGACCGCCAATGTAACACGGAAGCTTTCTTT. This encodes CASNLRDRQCNTEAFF.

The chain uses TRBV6-5 and TRBJ2-7; unclear D gene. Trimming pared 0 bases from V and 2 bases from J, leaving 11 bases between. The length of the CDR3 is 15 residues. The germline CDR1 and CDR2 sequences are MNHEY and SVGAGI. The DNA of the CDR3 is TGTGCCAGCAGTTACTCTCTCCCTGATCCCTACGAGCAGTACTTC. Its translation: CASSYSLPDPYEQYF.

The chain is built from TRBV5-5 and TRBJ2-7; D might be TRBD1 (5 bases). Per the germline V gene, CDR1 is SGHKS and CDR2 is YYEKEE (reference sequence). V shed 0 bases and J shed 2 bases, with 12 bases lying between them. This CDR3 region has 15 residues. The CDR3 coding sequence is TGTGCCAGCAGCTTGGCTGGATCGACAGCCTACGAGCAGTACTTC. Its translation: CASSLAGSTAYEQYF.

The chain recombines TRBV6-5 with TRBJ1-6; TRBD1 matches 9 bases. This CDR3 is 16 amino acids long. Per the germline V gene, CDR1 is MNHEY and CDR2 is SVGAGI. J was trimmed by 6 bases and V by 4 bases; bases with no gene match: 7. CDR3 sequence: CASSSGQGRGNSPLHF. The CDR3 DNA reads TGTGCCAGCAGTTCGGGACAGGGTAGGGGTAATTCACCCCTCCACTTT.

This clone was observed a few times. The chain is built from TRBV29-1 and TRBJ2-1, with D possibly matching TRBD2 (5 bases). The CDR3 totals 14 residues. CDR1 SQVTM and CDR2 ANQGSEA come from the germline V gene. V shed 5 bases and J shed 0 bases, with 11 bases lying between them. This chain's CDR3 is CSVRTSSSYNEQFF. CDR3 bases: TGCAGCGTTCGGACTTCTAGCTCCTACAATGAGCAGTTCTTC.

This clone was counted a few times. The chain recombines TRBV19 with TRBJ1-1, with 8 bases matching TRBD1. The CDR3 contains 14 residues. Germline CDR1 is LNHDA and CDR2 is SQIVND (reference sequence). V lost 6 bases and J lost 2; bases outside the gene matches: 5. The CDR3 DNA is TGTGCCAGTAGAACGGGACAGGTCAACACTGAAGCTTTCTTT. It encodes CASRTGQVNTEAFF.